What follows is one TCR beta chain and its context. The record originates from a study of T cell changes during pregnancy in multiple sclerosis. CDR1 and CDR2 from the germline V gene are MNHNS and SASEGT. J gave up 5 bases and V 1 base, and 3 bases lay outside the gene matches. This CDR3 region has 15 residues. Assay: immunoSEQ multiplex PCR; the TCRdb copy retains only in-frame clones and omits some. The data show 99,000 or so clones, approximately 93% seen once. This sample comprised peripheral blood, obtained after pregnancy. This sequence originates from a female donor with multiple sclerosis, enrolled in a pregnancy study. The genes are TRBV6-1 and TRBJ2-5, with TRBD2 matching over 11 bases. CDR3 sequence reads: CASSEGPSGGETQYF. DNA for the CDR3: TGTGCCAGCAGTGAAGGCCCTAGCGGGGGGGAGACCCAGTACTTC.